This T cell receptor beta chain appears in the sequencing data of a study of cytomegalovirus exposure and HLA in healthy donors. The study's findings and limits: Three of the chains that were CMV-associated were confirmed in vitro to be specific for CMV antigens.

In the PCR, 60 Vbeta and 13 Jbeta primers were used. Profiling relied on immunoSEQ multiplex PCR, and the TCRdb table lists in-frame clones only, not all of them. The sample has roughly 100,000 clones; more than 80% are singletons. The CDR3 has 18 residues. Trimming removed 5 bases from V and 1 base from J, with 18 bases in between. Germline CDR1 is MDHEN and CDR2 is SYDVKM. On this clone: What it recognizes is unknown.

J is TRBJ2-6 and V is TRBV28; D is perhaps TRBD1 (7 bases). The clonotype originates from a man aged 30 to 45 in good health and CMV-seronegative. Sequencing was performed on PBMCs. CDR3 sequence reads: CASSPFGSGGSGANVLTF. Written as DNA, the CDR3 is TGTGCCAGCAGTCCTTTCGGGTCAGGGGGGTCTGGGGCCAACGTCCTGACTTTC.